This TCR beta chain is from a study of T cells after yellow fever vaccination. Study-level information: SMART-Seq v4 Ultra Low Input prepared the low-cell-number fractions. Findings and limits, study-wide: Although most clonotypes did not, a small share appeared in both CD4 and CD8 compartments. A weaker but faster secondary response was observed, peaking on day 5 versus 15.

Looked up from germline, CDR1 is SEHNR and CDR2 is FQNEAQ (reference sequence). The CDR3 is 12 amino acids. V lost 2 bases to trimming and J lost 6 bases, with 5 bases between them. There are a few counts of this clonotype. Its specificity is unknown. TCRdb re-called the 5' RACE reads with MiXCR, one entry per CDR3 protein. Here the sample spans around 300,000 distinct CDR3 sequences, approximately 4% being singletons. The TCR was taken from a man aged 18 to 30 who received the YFV17D yellow fever vaccine. The rearrangement links TRBV7-9 to TRBJ1-5; D is unclear. Specimen: PBMCs, collected 5 days after the yellow fever booster vaccination. CDR3 sequence: CASSLNGQPQHF. Here the CDR3 DNA reads TGTGCCAGCAGCTTAAATGGTCAGCCCCAGCATTTT. Variable domain in full (rest from reference TRBV7-9 and TRBJ1-5): DTGVSQNPRHKITKRGQNVTFRCDPISEHNRLYWYRQTLGQGPEFLTYFQNEAQLEKSRLLSDRFSAERPKGSFSTLEIQRTEQGDSAMYLCASSLNGQPQHFGDGTRLSIL.